This T cell receptor (beta chain) was found in a study of brain T cells in children with intractable seizures. Pre-surgery treatment included at least one anti-epileptic drug. Repertoires were generated with immunoSEQ multiplex PCR, while TCRdb's copy carries only in-frame clones and drops some. The sample shows roughly 69,000 clones, around 96% of them seen only once. The material sequenced was peripheral blood, taken at surgery. This clonotype was sampled from a boy under two years old with focal cortical dysplasia and intractable seizures.

CDR3 sequence: CASSGEGHRGAEAFF. CDR3 coding DNA: TGTGCCAGCAGCGGTGAGGGACACCGGGGCGCTGAAGCTTTCTTT. The J gene is TRBJ1-1, the V gene TRBV5-5; D possibly corresponds to TRBD1 (6 bases). Germline CDR1 reads SGHKS; CDR2 reads YYEKEE (reference sequence). This CDR3 has 15 amino acids. Trimming took 4 bases from V and 6 from J, leaving 19 bases between them.